The clone carrying this T cell receptor beta chain came up once. Antigen unknown. The sample is drawn from a study of T cell responses to AZD1222 COVID-19 vaccine. Study-wide points: Two AZD1222 doses significantly raised spike-specific TCR breadth and depth over controls.

The CDR3 totals 16 residues. With V trimmed by 0 bases and J by 1 base, 5 bases remained unmatched. Germline CDR1 is LGHNT and CDR2 is FRNRAP. The data were produced by immunoSEQ multiplex PCR, yet TCRdb's version contains in-frame clones alone and is incomplete. Counted here are approximately 92,000 clones, nearly 90% occurring once; the ten biggest clones make up approximately 3%. The clonotype was recovered from an adult in good health. The rearrangement uses TRBV12-5 and TRBJ1-1, with 7 bases that match TRBD1. The specimen comprised peripheral blood, sampled on day 0 of AZD1222 vaccination. The CDR3 reads CASGLVDREGNTEAFF. The CDR3, as DNA: TGTGCTAGTGGTTTGGTCGACAGGGAAGGGAACACTGAAGCTTTCTTT.